This TCR beta chain was observed in a study of shared clonotypes between healthy human individuals. Overall study results and limits: Sharing across four donors was highest in naive CD4 (approximately 5%) and lowest in memory CD8 (0.4%).

Deep level was the assay's run setting. The protocol was immunoSEQ multiplex PCR, while the TCRdb copy is restricted to in-frame clones and leaves out a portion. The sample includes some 2.3 million clones, approximately 95% of them seen just once. Recent vaccinations or acute infections were absent in the healthy HIV-negative adult donors. For this clone: The antigen is unknown.

With 5 bases removed from V and 0 bases from J, the gap between germline ends came to 13 bases. This CDR3 spans 16 amino acids. Germline assignment: CDR1 SEHNR and CDR2 FQNEAQ (reference sequence). The V call is TRBV7-9, the J call TRBJ2-2, with D unresolved. The material sequenced was naive CD4+ T cells from PBMCs. As for subset: CD45RA+ positively selected. The sequence derives from a man between 18 and 35 years old in good health. Some clones in this sample may be carry-over from other donors' samples. CDR3 loop: CASSPLAPTNTGELFF. CDR3 bases: TGTGCCAGCAGCCCCCTGGCGCCTACGAACACCGGGGAGCTGTTTTTT.